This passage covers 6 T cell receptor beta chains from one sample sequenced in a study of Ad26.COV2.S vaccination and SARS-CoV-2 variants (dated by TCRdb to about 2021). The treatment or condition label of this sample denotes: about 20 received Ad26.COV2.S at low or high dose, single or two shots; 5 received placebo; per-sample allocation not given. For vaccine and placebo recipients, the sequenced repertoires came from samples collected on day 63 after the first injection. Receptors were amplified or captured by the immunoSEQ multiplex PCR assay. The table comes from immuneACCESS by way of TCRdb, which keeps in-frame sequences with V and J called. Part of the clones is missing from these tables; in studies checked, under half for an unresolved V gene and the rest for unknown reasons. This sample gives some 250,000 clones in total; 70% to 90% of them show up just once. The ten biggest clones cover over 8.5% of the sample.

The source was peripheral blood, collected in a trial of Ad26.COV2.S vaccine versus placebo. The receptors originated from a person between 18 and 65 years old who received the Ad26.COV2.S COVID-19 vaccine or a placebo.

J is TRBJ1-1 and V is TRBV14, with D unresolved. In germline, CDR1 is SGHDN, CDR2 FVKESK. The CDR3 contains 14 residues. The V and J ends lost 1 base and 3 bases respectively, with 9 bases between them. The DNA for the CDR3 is TGTGCCAGCAGCCAAGGAGGGAGTCACACTGAAGCTTTCTTT. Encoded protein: CASSQGGSHTEAFF.

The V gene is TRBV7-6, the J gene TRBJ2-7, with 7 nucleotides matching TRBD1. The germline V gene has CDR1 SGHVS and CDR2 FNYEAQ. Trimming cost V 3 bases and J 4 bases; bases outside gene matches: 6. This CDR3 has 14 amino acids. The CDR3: CASSLGDRLYEQYF. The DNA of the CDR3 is TGTGCCAGCAGCTTGGGGGACAGACTATACGAGCAGTACTTC. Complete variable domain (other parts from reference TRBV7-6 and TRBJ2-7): GAGVSQSPRYKVTKRGQDVALRCDPISGHVSLYWYRQALGQGPEFLTYFNYEAQQDKSGLPNDRFSAERPEGSISTLTIQRTEQRDSAMYRCASSLGDRLYEQYFGPGTRLTVT.

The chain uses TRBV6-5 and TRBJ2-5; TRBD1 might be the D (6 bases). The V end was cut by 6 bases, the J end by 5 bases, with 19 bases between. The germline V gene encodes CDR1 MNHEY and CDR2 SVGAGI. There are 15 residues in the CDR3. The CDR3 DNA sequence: TGTGCCAGCAGAGGTGACAGGAACCCCCGGGAGACCCAGTACTTC. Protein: CASRGDRNPRETQYF.

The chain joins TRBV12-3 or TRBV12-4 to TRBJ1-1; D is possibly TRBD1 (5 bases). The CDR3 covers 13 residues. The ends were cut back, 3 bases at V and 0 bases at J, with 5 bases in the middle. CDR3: CASSLGVNTEAFF. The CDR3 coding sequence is TGTGCCAGCAGTTTGGGGGTGAACACTGAAGCTTTCTTT.

Here the CDR3 reads CASRRGGFDEQYF. For the CDR3, the DNA is TGTGCCAGCAGGAGGGGGGGCTTCGACGAGCAGTACTTC. The chain recombines TRBV2 with TRBJ2-7, with D possibly matching TRBD2 (7 bases). CDR1 and CDR2 from the germline V gene are SNHLY and FYNNEI. This CDR3 contains 13 residues. The V and J ends lost 6 bases and 5 bases respectively, with 14 bases between them.

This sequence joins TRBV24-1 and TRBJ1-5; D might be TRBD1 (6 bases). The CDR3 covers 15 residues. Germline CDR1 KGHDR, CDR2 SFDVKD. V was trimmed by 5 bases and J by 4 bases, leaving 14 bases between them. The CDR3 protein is CATSGGATVNQPQHF. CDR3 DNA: TGTGCCACCAGTGGGGGGGCCACCGTAAATCAGCCCCAGCATTTT.